Described below is a single T cell receptor (beta chain) sequence and its context. Clinical histories supplied by participants themselves formed the basis of cohort assignment. The source of the sample is a study of blood T cell repertoires in COVID-19. Study summary: The United States, Italy and Spain were the sources of the acute and convalescent COVID-19 samples. Sources were T cells, B-cell-depleted T cells, or PBMCs; the material itself was cDNA or gDNA.

CDR1 MNHEY and CDR2 SVGEGT come from the germline V gene. The V gene lost 5 bases and the J gene lost 8 bases, with 12 bases spanning the gap. This CDR3 has 12 amino acids. As handled by the study authors: Estimation of nucleated cell counts relied on the amplification of reference gene primers. Clones were read by immunoSEQ multiplex PCR, and TCRdb kept only the in-frame ones, dropping some. V, J and clone size derive from that table, while D and trimming were established from the DNA sequence. The sample consists of hundreds of thousands of clones, approximately 79% of them appearing once. Sequencing input: PBMCs or T cells enriched from blood (not recorded which). This rearrangement joins TRBV6-2 or TRBV6-3 to TRBJ1-1, with D possibly matching TRBD1 (6 bases). The sequence was collected from a man aged 30-40 years with acute COVID-19. The CDR3 spells CASSQGTAEAFF. The CDR3 region has the DNA TGTGCCAGCAGTCAGGGGACGGCGGAAGCTTTCTTT.